Listed below are T cell receptor beta chains from one sample, sequenced in a study of shared clonotypes between healthy human individuals. Sequencing was performed with immunoSEQ multiplex PCR; in TCRdb, only in-frame clones are kept and a portion is missing. This sample has approximately 1.5 million clones, with approximately 98.5% found just once. Sequenced sample: naive CD4+ T cells sorted from blood. The receptors derive from a man in his thirties or forties in good health. The CDR3 runs from the conserved cysteine through the conserved F or W. A D gene is named only where the DNA matches it firmly. Some rows mark clone size as missing; the rest say once, few, many or name a class of expanded clone.

CDR3 protein,CDR3 DNA,D gene,V gene,clone size,CDR3 length,J gene
CASSGVGKLFF,TGTGCCAGCAGTGGGGTAGGGAAACTGTTTTTT,-,TRBV25-1,-,11,TRBJ1-4
CASSLRGVGEQFF,TGTGCCAGCAGCTTGAGAGGGGTCGGCGAGCAGTTCTTC,-,TRBV5-6,-,13,TRBJ2-1
CASSLGERNTQYF,TGTGCCAGCAGCTTGGGGGAGCGGAATACGCAGTATTTT,-,TRBV5-5,-,13,TRBJ2-3
CASSVDPGGGRAVLDTQYF,TGTGCCAGCAGCGTAGACCCCGGCGGCGGGAGGGCCGTTTTAGATACGCAGTATTTT,TRBD2,TRBV9,-,19,TRBJ2-3
CASSDTTGLNQPQHF,TGTGCCAGCAGTGACACGACAGGGTTAAATCAGCCCCAGCATTTT,TRBD1,TRBV28,-,15,TRBJ1-5
CASSTDPGLAGREQYF,TGTGCCAGCAGTACAGACCCCGGACTAGCGGGACGTGAGCAGTACTTC,TRBD2,TRBV2,-,16,TRBJ2-7
CASSLSRLYEQYF,TGTGCTAGCAGCTTAAGCAGACTCTACGAGCAGTACTTC,-,TRBV7-7,once,13,TRBJ2-7
CASSRDRMEPQHF,TGTGCCAGCTCACGAGACCGAATGGAGCCCCAGCATTTT,-,TRBV18,once,13,TRBJ1-5
CASSPAWGGGATGELFF,TGTGCCAGCAGCCCCGCCTGGGGTGGGGGCGCGACCGGGGAGCTGTTTTTT,-,TRBV7-9,-,17,TRBJ2-2
CASSLVETQYF,TGTGCCAGCAGCTTAGTAGAGACCCAGTACTTC,-,TRBV5-6,-,11,TRBJ2-5
CASRGPGQGREQYF,TGTGCCAGCAGGGGACCGGGACAGGGGCGAGAGCAGTACTTC,TRBD1,TRBV28,-,14,TRBJ2-7
CASGEFYNEQFF,TGTGCCAGTGGAGAATTCTACAATGAGCAGTTCTTC,-,TRBV27,-,12,TRBJ2-1
CASSLEGAGETQYF,TGTGCCAGCAGCTTAGAGGGAGCCGGTGAGACCCAGTACTTC,-,TRBV7-3,-,14,TRBJ2-5
CASRPFSGRGTDTQYF,TGTGCCAGCCGCCCTTTTAGCGGGAGAGGGACAGATACGCAGTATTTT,TRBD2,TRBV27,once,16,TRBJ2-3
CASRSSESGELFF,TGCGCCAGCAGGAGTTCAGAGTCCGGGGAGCTGTTTTTT,-,TRBV5-1,-,13,TRBJ2-2
CSVAGQGRDNEQFF,TGCAGCGTGGCTGGCCAGGGCCGGGACAATGAGCAGTTCTTC,-,TRBV29-1,-,14,TRBJ2-1
CASSLDARYEQYF,TGTGCCAGCAGCTTAGATGCCCGGTACGAGCAGTACTTC,-,TRBV11-2,-,13,TRBJ2-7
CASSLPGQTSQETQYF,TGTGCCAGCAGTTTACCTGGACAGACCTCCCAAGAGACCCAGTACTTC,-,TRBV28,-,16,TRBJ2-5
CASSLEVAKNIQYF,TGTGCCAGCAGCTTGGAGGTAGCCAAAAACATTCAGTACTTC,-,TRBV5-5,-,14,TRBJ2-4
CASSLRTGTYEQYF,TGTGCCAGCAGCCTAAGGACAGGAACCTACGAGCAGTACTTC,TRBD1,TRBV5-4,-,14,TRBJ2-7
CASSELGQRKYRFGEQFF,TGTGCCAGCAGTGAATTGGGACAGCGAAAATATAGGTTTGGTGAGCAGTTCTTC,TRBD1,TRBV2,-,18,TRBJ2-1
CASTLLAGGGEQYF,TGTGCCAGTACCCTACTAGCGGGAGGCGGCGAGCAGTACTTC,TRBD2,TRBV19,-,14,TRBJ2-7
CASALGGVSYEQYF,TGTGCCAGCGCCCTTGGGGGAGTGTCCTACGAGCAGTACTTC,-,TRBV28,once,14,TRBJ2-7
CASRGQGGEKLFF,TGTGCCAGCAGAGGACAGGGTGGCGAAAAACTGTTTTTT,TRBD1,TRBV6-1,-,13,TRBJ1-4
CASSLEPGASNYGYTF,TGTGCCAGCAGCTTAGAACCCGGGGCGTCCAACTATGGCTACACCTTC,-,TRBV7-2,-,16,TRBJ1-2
CASSLVDYYNEQFF,TGTGCCAGCAGCTTAGTGGACTACTATAATGAGCAGTTCTTC,-,TRBV7-2,-,14,TRBJ2-1
CASSLRRAPNQPQHF,TGTGCCAGCAGCTTACGCCGGGCGCCCAATCAGCCCCAGCATTTT,-,TRBV7-8,once,15,TRBJ1-5
CASSFSNYGYTF,TGCGCCAGCAGCTTCTCTAACTATGGCTACACCTTC,-,TRBV5-1,once,12,TRBJ1-2
CASSIDHWDRGTYNEQFF,TGTGCCAGTAGTATAGATCATTGGGACAGGGGGACCTACAATGAGCAGTTCTTC,TRBD1,TRBV19,-,18,TRBJ2-1